These 29 T cell receptor beta chains originate from one sample sequenced in a study of beta chain features in type 1 diabetes (dated by TCRdb to the late 2010s). The library came from the immunoSEQ multiplex PCR assay. All of the isolated RNA was reverse transcribed with the High Capacity cDNA Reverse Transcription Kit, so expressed TCRB transcripts were sequenced. TCRdb re-hosts the immuneACCESS table, in-frame sequences only. Its copies lack some clones; in the studies checked, an unresolved V gene accounts for under half of them, and the cause for the rest is not known. The sample profile shows roughly 280,000 clones; around 25% of them were found once. The ten largest make up over 0.01% of the sample. Study-level results and caveats: Type 1 diabetes patients showed a moderate but significant shortening of TCRB CDR3 length in all four CD4+ subsets.

For these receptors, no antigen is known. Source material: naive CD4+ T cells from blood. What this sample's cell subset or site label stands for: true naive CD4+ T cells. All receptors derive from a woman in her twenties or thirties with type 1 diabetes.

This sequence joins TRBV6-6 and TRBJ1-2; D is undetermined. Trimming pared 4 bases from V and 4 bases from J, leaving 10 bases between. There are 13 residues in the CDR3. Germline CDR1 is MNHNY and CDR2 is SVGAGI (reference sequence). This CDR3 reads CASSSGSSYGYTF. DNA of the CDR3: TGTGCCAGCAGTTCGGGATCTTCCTATGGCTACACCTTC.

The CDR3 nucleotides read TGTGCCTGGAGTGATGGGACGGGAGGGCCGGGTGAGCAGTTCTTC. Its translation is CAWSDGTGGPGEQFF. This chain connects TRBV30 to TRBJ2-1, with 8 bases lining up with TRBD2. Germline loops: CDR1 GTSNPN, CDR2 SVGIG (reference sequence). V trimming: 1 base; J trimming: 9 bases; junction bases outside the gene matches: 11. The length of the CDR3 is 15 residues.

J is TRBJ1-2 and V is TRBV29-1; the match to TRBD1 covers 9 bases. V shed 1 base and J 6 bases; nucleotides not matched to a gene: 0. This CDR3 contains 12 residues. CDR1 is SQVTM, CDR2 ANQGSEA, per germline. CDR3 DNA sequence: TGCAGCGTTGAAGGGACAGGGGATGGCTACACCTTC. It translates to CSVEGTGDGYTF.

This chain joins TRBV4-2 and TRBJ1-1, with D maybe TRBD1 (5 bases). Deletions cut 0 bases from V and 6 bases from J, with 11 bases between. Germline loops: CDR1 LGHNA, CDR2 YNFKEQ. This CDR3 has 14 residues. CDR3 sequence reads: CASSQEAGLPEAFF. The CDR3 nucleotides read TGTGCCAGCAGCCAAGAGGCAGGGCTTCCTGAAGCTTTCTTT.

The chain links TRBV9 to TRBJ2-2; D is uncertain. Trimming took off 5 bases at V and 2 bases at J, with 10 bases between the two ends. The CDR3 sequence is 14 residues long. The germline CDR1 and CDR2 sequences are SGDLS and YYNGEE. In nucleotides, the CDR3 is TGTGCCAGCAGGGAGACTGCCAACACCGGGGAGCTGTTTTTT. It codes for CASRETANTGELFF.

V and J are TRBV25-1 and TRBJ1-3, with D possibly matching TRBD1 (5 bases). V shed 6 bases and J shed 0 bases, with 9 bases lying between them. Germline-derived CDR1 and CDR2 are MGHDK and SYGVNS. This CDR3 comprises 14 residues. This chain's CDR3 is CASSRDSSGNTIYF. CDR3 sequence (DNA): TGTGCCAGCAGCCGAGACAGCTCTGGAAACACCATATATTTT.

This clone was detected a few times. The chain has TRBV30 and TRBJ2-1; D may be TRBD2 (6 bases). Trimming pared 5 bases from V and 15 bases from J, leaving 17 bases between. The CDR3 sequence is 11 residues long. Germline V CDR1 and CDR2: GTSNPN, SVGIG (reference sequence). The CDR3 sequence is CAWVLSGGMFF. The CDR3, as DNA: TGTGCCTGGGTACTTAGCGGAGGTATGTTCTTC.

The sample holds a few counts of this clone. The chain employs TRBV28 and TRBJ1-2; D remains ambiguous. The ends were cut back, 2 bases at V and 0 bases at J, with 7 bases in the middle. This CDR3 region has 14 residues. Germline lookup yields CDR1 MDHEN and CDR2 SYDVKM. CDR3 region: CASSLQQSNYGYTF. The CDR3, as DNA: TGTGCCAGCAGTTTACAACAGTCTAACTATGGCTACACCTTC.

The chain employs TRBV5-1 and TRBJ2-2, with TRBD1 matching 7 bases. The V and J ends lost 7 bases and 0 bases, in that order; junction bases with no gene match: 6. This CDR3 spans 15 amino acids. CDR1 and CDR2 from the germline V gene are SGHRS and YFSETQ. DNA of the CDR3: TGCGCCAGCTGGGGGACAGCCTCGAACACCGGGGAGCTGTTTTTT. Amino acids: CASWGTASNTGELFF.

For the CDR3, the DNA is TGTGCCACCTCCCAGGACAGGGCCCACGAGCAGTACTTC. Protein sequence: CATSQDRAHEQYF. The chain uses TRBV5-3 and TRBJ2-7, with 8 nucleotides matching TRBD1. TRBV5-3 is an open reading frame, and its role is uncertain. The CDR3 is 13 residues long. The V segment lost 9 bases and the J segment 5 bases; nucleotides outside the gene matches: 10.

This clone occurred once. This chain connects TRBV5-6 to TRBJ1-1, with D possibly TRBD1 on 6 matching bases. The germline V gene has CDR1 SGHDT and CDR2 YYEEEE. There are 17 residues in the CDR3. The V end lost 5 bases, the J end lost 0 bases, and 20 bases lay between the germline ends. The CDR3 DNA reads TGTGCCAGCAGGAAACGGACAGAAGCCTATATGAACACTGAAGCTTTCTTT. It encodes CASRKRTEAYMNTEAFF.

The CDR3 spells CASSRSGGTYEQYF. The CDR3 DNA is TGTGCCAGCAGCCGTAGCGGGGGGACCTACGAGCAGTACTTC. This chain joins TRBV7-2 and TRBJ2-7; 10 bases match TRBD2. The CDR3 is 14 residues long. The V segment lost 5 bases and the J segment 2 bases; nucleotides outside the gene matches: 3. In germline, CDR1 is SGHTA, CDR2 FQGNSA.

The rearrangement uses TRBV25-1 and TRBJ1-2; TRBD1 agrees at 7 bases. There are 13 residues in the CDR3. Germline CDR1 MGHDK, CDR2 SYGVNS. V shed 8 bases and J 5 bases; nucleotides not matched to a gene: 8. CDR3 loop: CASWVGQPYGYTF. The CDR3 DNA follows: TGTGCCAGCTGGGTGGGACAGCCTTATGGCTACACCTTC.

The chain recombines TRBV30 with TRBJ1-2; no firm D call. V lost 5 bases, J lost 0 bases, and 7 bases lay in between. Germline CDR1 reads GTSNPN; CDR2 reads SVGIG (reference sequence). The CDR3 length is 12 residues. As DNA, the CDR3 is TGTGCCTGGCCCCTAGCTAACTATGGCTACACCTTC. Translating it yields CAWPLANYGYTF.

The chain uses TRBV27 and TRBJ1-1, with D perhaps matching TRBD1 (5 bases). CDR3 size: 13 residues. CDR1 and CDR2 from the germline V gene are MNHEY and SMNVEV (reference sequence). Trimming stripped 5 bases from V and 5 bases from J, with 12 bases between. The CDR3 sequence: CASSPARDTEAFF. The CDR3 nucleotides read TGTGCCAGCAGTCCCGCCAGGGATACTGAAGCTTTCTTT.

This clone was seen more than once but under ten times. The V call is TRBV11-2, the J call TRBJ2-1; 9 bases match TRBD2. The J segment lost 7 bases and the V segment lost 5 bases, leaving 12 bases of the junction unmatched. Germline V lookup: CDR1 SGHAT, CDR2 FQNNGV. This CDR3 is 16 amino acids long. The CDR3 DNA is TGTGCCAGCAGCCAGACAGCGGGAGGCCTAGGAAATGAGCAGTTCTTC. This codes for CASSQTAGGLGNEQFF.

The CDR3 region has the DNA TGTGCCAGCAGACGATTACAGGGGGTGCATGGCTACACCTTC. This codes for CASRRLQGVHGYTF. The chain employs TRBV11-2 and TRBJ1-2, with 8 bases aligning to TRBD1. V shed 6 bases and J 6 bases; nucleotides not matched to a gene: 9. The germline V gene encodes CDR1 SGHAT and CDR2 FQNNGV. This CDR3 has 14 amino acids.

The sample holds a few counts of this clone. CDR3 coding DNA: TGTGCCAGCAGTACCATAGACAGGGTCTACGGCTACACCTTC. Encoded protein: CASSTIDRVYGYTF. The chain employs TRBV7-8 and TRBJ1-2, with TRBD1 identical over 7 bases. Germline-derived CDR1 and CDR2 are SGHVS and FQNEAQ. V trimming: 6 bases; J trimming: 8 bases; junction bases outside the gene matches: 12. The CDR3 length is 14 residues.

This clone appeared a few times. V usage is TRBV18 and J usage is TRBJ1-5; 7 bases map to TRBD1. The J segment lost 5 bases and the V segment lost 4 bases, leaving 2 bases of the junction unmatched. Germline CDR1 is KGHSH and CDR2 is LQKENI. The CDR3 contains 13 residues. The CDR3, as DNA: TGTGCCAGCTCACGGACAGGAGATCAGCCCCAGCATTTT. As protein: CASSRTGDQPQHF. Supplemented by reference TRBV18 and TRBJ1-5, the full variable domain reads NAGVMQNPRHLVRRRGQEARLRCSPMKGHSHVYWYRQLPEEGLKFMVYLQKENIIDESGMPKERFSAEFPKEGPSILRIQQVVRGDSAAYFCASSRTGDQPQHFGDGTRLSIL.

The chain joins TRBV30 to TRBJ2-3; D might be TRBD2 (6 bases). With 0 bases removed from V and 2 bases from J, the gap between germline ends came to 15 bases. The germline CDR1 and CDR2 sequences are GTSNPN and SVGIG (reference sequence). This CDR3 region has 16 residues. DNA of the CDR3: TGTGCCTGGAGTGTCGGGGGAGGAGGACCCACAGATACGCAGTATTTT. It yields the protein CAWSVGGGGPTDTQYF.

The chain uses TRBV27 and TRBJ1-1; D possibly corresponds to TRBD1 (6 bases). V lost 4 bases and J 3 bases, leaving 15 bases between the germline ends. This CDR3 contains 15 residues. CDR1 is MNHEY and CDR2 is SMNVEV in the germline V gene (reference sequence). The CDR3 DNA reads TGTGCCAGCAGTTCACGGGCACAGGGATACACTGAAGCTTTCTTT. Protein product: CASSSRAQGYTEAFF.

This chain joins TRBV30 and TRBJ2-5, with TRBD2 matching over 12 bases. J gave up 6 bases and V 5 bases, and 10 bases lay outside the gene matches. The CDR3 has 15 amino acids. Germline CDR1 is GTSNPN and CDR2 is SVGIG (reference sequence). The CDR3 bases are TGTGCCTGGGACAGACTAGCGGGAGTCGGGAAGACCCAGTACTTC. It specifies CAWDRLAGVGKTQYF.

The chain combines TRBV28 with TRBJ1-2; D remains unclear. The germline gives CDR1 MDHEN, CDR2 SYDVKM. V was clipped by 3 bases and J by 6 bases, with 8 bases between them. The CDR3 spans 12 residues. In DNA, the CDR3 is TGTGCCAGCAGTTTGGAAGAGGATGGCTACACCTTC. This codes for CASSLEEDGYTF.

The chain recombines TRBV25-1 with TRBJ1-1, with 9 bases lining up with TRBD1. Germline trimming cut 3 bases from V and 5 bases from J; bases unmatched to any gene: 7. Germline CDR1 is MGHDK and CDR2 is SYGVNS. The CDR3 spans 15 residues. The CDR3 sequence is CASSDLQGAGTEAFF. CDR3 in DNA: TGTGCCAGCAGTGATTTACAGGGGGCAGGGACTGAAGCTTTCTTT.

This clone has more than one count but fewer than ten. The chain has TRBV30 and TRBJ2-7; 10 nucleotides line up with TRBD1. With V trimmed by 3 bases and J by 6 bases, 14 bases remained unmatched. The germline gives CDR1 GTSNPN, CDR2 SVGIG (reference sequence). The CDR3 is 16 residues long. The CDR3, as DNA: TGTGCCTGGAGATATAGGGGGACAGGGGCATTCGGCGAGCAGTACTTC. Encoded protein: CAWRYRGTGAFGEQYF.

The rearrangement uses TRBV6-1 and TRBJ2-4, with D perhaps matching TRBD1 (7 bases). The CDR3 spans 15 residues. CDR1 MNHNS and CDR2 SASEGT come from the germline V gene. Trimming left V 1 base short and J 7 bases short, with 14 bases between. In DNA form, the CDR3 reads TGTGCCAGCAGTGAAGGGACAGGTGGGAGGAACATTCAGTACTTC. This sequence encodes CASSEGTGGRNIQYF.

This clone was seen a handful of times. J is TRBJ1-4 and V is TRBV30, with D unresolved. V was cut by 2 bases and J by 14 bases, with 15 bases left in between. The CDR3 totals 12 residues. Germline loops: CDR1 GTSNPN, CDR2 SVGIG (reference sequence). The CDR3 here is CAWSPLHEPLFF. The CDR3 region has the DNA TGTGCCTGGAGTCCTCTTCATGAGCCCCTGTTTTTT.

The chain has TRBV6-5 and TRBJ2-7; 7 bases are a match to TRBD1. V gave up 0 bases and J gave up 5 bases; unmatched junction bases: 7. CDR3 size: 15 residues. Germline V gives CDR1 MNHEY, CDR2 SVGAGI. The CDR3 region has the DNA TGTGCCAGCAGTTACTCCATGACAGGGTTCCACGAGCAGTACTTC. It specifies CASSYSMTGFHEQYF.

This clone appeared a few times. The chain carries TRBV4-2 and TRBJ2-2; a possible D gene is TRBD1 (6 bases). CDR3 length: 18 amino acids. The V end lost 3 bases, the J end lost 0 bases, and 17 bases lay between the germline ends. Germline-derived CDR1 and CDR2 are LGHNA and YNFKEQ. The CDR3: CASSHLQGNHANTGELFF. CDR3 DNA sequence: TGTGCCAGCAGCCACCTACAGGGTAATCACGCGAACACCGGGGAGCTGTTTTTT.